A single sample gave rise to the 27 T cell receptor beta chains below, sequenced in a study of T cells in Graves' hyperthyroidism and ophthalmopathy. Amplified regions were TCR beta CDR3 sequences from RNA transcripts. The HTBI primer set drove a first-round RT-PCR of the TCR CDR3. TCRdb re-called the multiplex PCR reads with MiXCR, one entry per CDR3 protein. The data show over 300,000 distinct CDR3 sequences, around 13% seen once. The sequenced material came from blood. These receptors all stem from a woman aged 55 to 70 with Graves' hyperthyroidism.

This clonotype was counted many times. The rearrangement links TRBV3-1 to TRBJ2-3, with 9 bases lining up with TRBD2. With 4 bases clipped from V and 0 bases from J, the junction kept 5 bases outside the gene matches. From germline, CDR1 is LGHDT and CDR2 YNNKEL (reference sequence). The CDR3 loop spans 16 amino acids. The CDR3 region is CASSRKTSGSTDTQYF. CDR3 in DNA: TGTGCCAGCAGCCGAAAGACTAGCGGCAGCACAGATACGCAGTATTTT.

This clonotype was seen repeatedly, ten times or more. The chain has TRBV5-1 and TRBJ2-7; TRBD1 might be the D (6 bases). The CDR3 has 13 amino acids. Trimming stripped 4 bases from V and 7 bases from J, with 15 bases between. Germline assignment: CDR1 SGHRS and CDR2 YFSETQ. The CDR3 bases are TGCGCCAGCAGCCCCGGGACACCGCGGGAGCAGTACTTC. Protein sequence: CASSPGTPREQYF.

Ten or more counts support this clonotype. The genes are TRBV12-3 or TRBV12-4 and TRBJ2-7; 8 nucleotides match TRBD2. The CDR3 consists of 17 residues. V shed 3 bases and J 5 bases; nucleotides not matched to a gene: 15. The chain's CDR3 is CASSLGSVREGLDEQYF. In nucleotides, the CDR3 is TGTGCCAGCAGTTTGGGTAGTGTTCGGGAGGGCCTAGACGAGCAGTACTTC.

The chain recombines TRBV4-1 with TRBJ2-3, with a possible D match to TRBD2 (5 bases). The CDR3 has 16 residues. V dropped 2 bases and J dropped 6 bases, with 18 bases sitting between them. Germline V gene lookup returns CDR1 MGHRA and CDR2 YSYEKL. The DNA of the CDR3 is TGCGCCAGCAGCCAACCCCCTGGCGTCAGGAGGGATACGCAGTATTTT. Translating gives CASSQPPGVRRDTQYF.

V gene TRBV30 combines with J gene TRBJ1-3; no definite D call. Trimming removed 0 bases at V and 0 bases at J, with 6 bases between. The germline gives CDR1 GTSNPN, CDR2 SVGIG (reference sequence). This CDR3 region has 14 residues. Here the CDR3 reads CAWSVTVSGNTIYF. The CDR3 DNA reads as TGTGCCTGGAGTGTAACGGTCTCTGGAAACACCATATATTTT.

CDR3 in DNA: TGTGCCAGCAGCGGGGAGGCTCTGGGGCTCGAGCAGTACTTC. This sequence encodes CASSGEALGLEQYF. The chain has TRBV3-1 and TRBJ2-7; D is perhaps TRBD2 (6 bases). This CDR3 has 14 amino acids. Between the trimmed V and J ends, which lost 5 bases and 6 bases, there was a span of 17 bases. Germline CDR1 reads LGHDT; CDR2 reads YNNKEL (reference sequence).

This clonotype was counted a few times. In nucleotides, the CDR3 is TGTGCTAGTGGTATACGGAATAGCCCCCGAGATACGCAGTATTTT. Amino acid sequence: CASGIRNSPRDTQYF. The chain is built from TRBV12-5 and TRBJ2-3, with D unresolved. V shed 5 bases and J shed 5 bases, with 17 bases lying between them. From germline, CDR1 is LGHNT and CDR2 FRNRAP. The CDR3 has 15 amino acids.

This clonotype was picked up many times. The CDR3 reads CSARDLSGSGYNEQFF. The CDR3 coding sequence is TGCAGTGCTAGAGATCTTAGCGGGAGTGGTTACAATGAGCAGTTCTTC. The chain couples TRBV20-1 to TRBJ2-1, with TRBD2 matching 9 bases. Trimming removed 0 bases from V and 4 bases from J; junction bases left unmatched: 7. CDR3 size: 16 residues. The germline CDR1 and CDR2 sequences are DFQATT and SNEGSKA (reference sequence).

This clonotype was counted ten times or more. V and J are TRBV12-3 or TRBV12-4 and TRBJ1-1; weak D call: TRBD1 (5 bases). The V end was cut by 3 bases, the J end by 4 bases, with 15 bases between. The CDR3 extends over 15 amino acids. The CDR3 loop reads CASSFFGAGSTEAFF. Written as DNA, the CDR3 is TGTGCCAGCAGTTTTTTCGGGGCTGGTAGCACTGAAGCTTTCTTT.

The gene calls are TRBV28 and TRBJ2-1; D perhaps matches TRBD1 (6 bases). The V and J ends lost 6 bases and 10 bases respectively, with 10 bases between them. CDR1 is MDHEN and CDR2 is SYDVKM in the germline V gene. This CDR3 has 11 residues. The CDR3 loop is CASSTGFEQFF. DNA of the CDR3: TGTGCCAGCAGCACAGGGTTCGAGCAGTTCTTC.

There are many counts of this clonotype. The V gene is TRBV12-3 or TRBV12-4, the J gene TRBJ1-5; weak D call: TRBD1 (5 bases). The CDR3 contains 14 residues. Between the trimmed V and J ends, which lost 7 bases and 2 bases, there was a span of 12 bases. CDR3 amino acids: CASTWGERNQPQHF. The CDR3 region has the DNA TGTGCCAGCACCTGGGGGGAACGCAATCAGCCCCAGCATTTT.

This clonotype was seen many times. The chain combines TRBV30 with TRBJ1-5; D call uncertain. The germline V gene has CDR1 GTSNPN and CDR2 SVGIG (reference sequence). This CDR3 is built from 13 residues. The V and J ends lost 3 bases and 4 bases respectively, with 10 bases between them. The CDR3 region has the DNA TGTGCCTGGAGCGCGGACGGGAATCAGCCCCAGCATTTT. The encoded protein is CAWSADGNQPQHF.

This clonotype appeared many times. The rearrangement links TRBV7-9 to TRBJ2-7, with 8 bases fitting TRBD2. Germline loops: CDR1 SEHNR, CDR2 FQNEAQ (reference sequence). CDR3 length: 15 amino acids. Trimming removed 5 bases from V and 0 bases from J; junction bases left unmatched: 6. CDR3 DNA: TGTGCCAGCAGCCTTACTAGCGGACCCTCCTACGAGCAGTACTTC. Translated: CASSLTSGPSYEQYF.

This clonotype was seen many times. The chain links TRBV12-3 or TRBV12-4 to TRBJ2-5, with TRBD2 matching over 7 bases. The CDR3 is 16 residues long. J gave up 2 bases and V 5 bases, and 11 bases lay outside the gene matches. CDR3 in amino acids: CASSPYRRGEQETQYF. CDR3 in DNA: TGTGCCAGCAGTCCATACCGCCGGGGGGAACAAGAGACCCAGTACTTC.

The chain carries TRBV9 and TRBJ2-7; TRBD1 matches 8 bases. V lost 0 bases to trimming and J lost 6 bases; unmatched junction nucleotides: 5. The V gene's germline CDR1 is SGDLS and CDR2 YYNGEE. The CDR3 is 14 residues long. CDR3 sequence: CASSVDGRGLEQYF. The CDR3 DNA is TGTGCCAGCAGCGTAGATGGCAGGGGGCTCGAGCAGTACTTC.

The rearrangement links TRBV5-1 to TRBJ1-5, with D maybe TRBD1 (5 bases). Trimming left V 0 bases short and J 3 bases short, with 10 bases between. Looked up from germline, CDR1 is SGHRS and CDR2 is YFSETQ. The CDR3 is 15 amino acids. The CDR3 reads CASSLAGTPNQPQHF. CDR3 in DNA: TGCGCCAGCAGCTTGGCAGGGACCCCCAATCAGCCCCAGCATTTT.

This clonotype was seen ten or more times. The chain recombines TRBV3-1 with TRBJ1-1, with a possible D match to TRBD1 (5 bases). Germline-derived CDR1 and CDR2 are LGHDT and YNNKEL (reference sequence). The CDR3 length is 13 residues. Between the trimmed V and J ends, which lost 0 bases and 3 bases, there was a span of 5 bases. The CDR3 sequence: CASSQEGHTEAFF. The CDR3 DNA reads TGTGCCAGCAGCCAAGAGGGACACACTGAAGCTTTCTTT.

In regard to this clonotype: One base away lies a much larger clone, so this may be a sequencing read error. V usage is TRBV30 and J usage is TRBJ1-5, with D unclear. Germline-derived CDR1 and CDR2 are GTSNPN and SVGIG (reference sequence). This CDR3 has 13 amino acids. Between the trimmed V and J ends, which lost 2 bases and 1 base, there was a span of 6 bases. The CDR3 region has the DNA TGTGCCTGGAGTATGCGGAGCAATCAGCCCCAGCATTTT. As protein: CAWSMRSNQPQHF.

J is TRBJ2-1 and V is TRBV5-1, with a tentative D call TRBD1 (5 bases). The CDR3 is made up of 14 amino acids. Germline V lookup: CDR1 SGHRS, CDR2 YFSETQ. V was clipped by 10 bases and J by 5 bases, with 19 bases between them. Written as DNA, the CDR3 is TGCGCCGGCACCGCGTGGGCAGGGCACAATGAGCAGTTCTTC. It yields the protein CAGTAWAGHNEQFF.

This clonotype was recorded at least ten times. J is TRBJ1-3 and V is TRBV5-1; 9 nucleotides line up with TRBD1. The CDR3 runs 15 residues. CDR1 is SGHRS and CDR2 is YFSETQ in the germline V gene. Losses at the gene ends were 0 bases for V and 6 bases for J; bases not matched to a gene: 4. The CDR3 reads CASSLGDRDANTIYF. CDR3 bases: TGCGCCAGCAGCTTGGGGGACAGGGACGCAAACACCATATATTTT.

At least ten counts were recorded for this clonotype. The chain recombines TRBV6-1 with TRBJ2-7; 9 nucleotides line up with TRBD2. CDR1 is MNHNS, CDR2 SASEGT, per germline. V was pared by 10 bases and J by 2 bases, with 6 bases of the junction left unmatched. The CDR3 is 13 residues long. This CDR3 reads CATEREATYEQYF. The CDR3 nucleotides read TGTGCCACCGAGCGGGAGGCGACCTACGAGCAGTACTTC.

This clonotype was counted ten times or more. The V call is TRBV28, the J call TRBJ2-7; TRBD2 matches at 8 bases. The CDR3 has 14 amino acids. Trimming took 6 bases from V and 0 from J; bases not matched to a gene: 4. Germline V gene sequence: CDR1 MDHEN, CDR2 SYDVKM. Here the CDR3 reads CASSSGRTSYEQYF. The CDR3, as DNA: TGTGCCAGCAGCAGCGGGAGAACCTCCTACGAGCAGTACTTC.

The table lists this clonotype with many counts. The V gene is TRBV30, the J gene TRBJ1-2, with D unresolved. Germline CDR1 and CDR2: GTSNPN and SVGIG (reference sequence). CDR3 length: 11 amino acids. The germline V and J ends were trimmed by 0 bases and 4 bases, with 3 bases remaining between them. Here the CDR3 DNA reads TGTGCCTGGAGTGTGATCTATGGCTACACCTTC. Its protein is CAWSVIYGYTF. Based on the CDR3 plus reference TRBV30 and TRBJ1-2, the full variable domain is SQTIHQWPATLVQPVGSPLSLECTVEGTSNPNLYWYRQAAGRGLQLLFYSVGIGQISSEVPQNLSASRPQDRQFILSSKKLLLSDSGFYLCAWSVIYGYTFGSGTRLTVV.

The chain has TRBV28 and TRBJ2-7; tentative D call: TRBD1 (7 bases). Per germline, CDR1 MDHEN and CDR2 SYDVKM. The ends were cut back, 5 bases at V and 5 bases at J, with 16 bases in the middle. The CDR3 has 14 amino acids. CDR3 sequence: CASSILTGRNEQYF. CDR3 sequence (DNA): TGTGCCAGCAGTATCCTGACAGGGAGGAACGAGCAGTACTTC.

This clonotype was counted between two and nine times. At one boundary the junction diverges from the germline segment, which might be a read error. V and J are TRBV19 and TRBJ2-1; 8 bases fit TRBD2. This CDR3 spans 16 amino acids. CDR1 is LNHDA, CDR2 SQIVND, per germline (reference sequence). This CDR3 is CASRIEASGSLGEQFF. CDR3 coding DNA: TGTGCCAGTCGTATTGAGGCTAGCGGGTCCCTGGGGGAGCAGTTCTTC.

Many counts were recorded for this clonotype. This rearrangement joins TRBV6-6 to TRBJ2-1; D is unresolved. V was shortened by 3 bases and J by 2 bases, with 11 bases between the two germline ends. Germline lookup yields CDR1 MNHNY and CDR2 SVGAGI (reference sequence). This CDR3 comprises 15 residues. This CDR3 reads CASSYSESTYNEQFF. For the CDR3, the DNA is TGTGCCAGCAGTTATTCGGAGAGTACCTACAATGAGCAGTTCTTC.

The chain has TRBV15 and TRBJ1-1, with TRBD1 as a possible D gene (6 bases). The CDR3 is made up of 16 amino acids. V gave up 0 bases and J gave up 4 bases, with 15 bases separating them. Germline V gives CDR1 LNHNV, CDR2 YYDKDF (reference sequence). The CDR3 DNA sequence: TGTGCCACCAGCAGAGACCTGGTGGGGGCGGGCACTGAAGCTTTCTTT. This gives the protein CATSRDLVGAGTEAFF.